This TCR beta chain was observed in a study of a mutant IDH1 vaccine in newly diagnosed glioma. Study-wide background: Standard pretreatment was either radiotherapy, temozolomide, or, for most, radiochemotherapy with temozolomide.

Points on this clone: Its antigen is still unknown.

Measured with immunoSEQ multiplex PCR; TCRdb has only the in-frame clones, and not every one. The sample lists around 60,000 clones; 80% to 90% were seen once. Trimming removed 0 bases at V and 1 base at J, with 16 bases between. Per germline, CDR1 SGHNT and CDR2 YYREEE (reference sequence). This CDR3 is 17 amino acids long. Time point of the sample: week 35, safety follow-up. All doses held 300 ug of mutant IDH1 20-mer peptide, with topical imiquimod. Each patient was administered eight vaccinations, scheduled in weeks 1, 3, 5, 7, 11, 15, 19 and 23. The clonotype originates from a man between 35 and 55 years old with glioma. The sample here was PBMCs, taken from a glioma patient whose treatment included an IDH1 peptide vaccine. The chain combines TRBV5-4 with TRBJ1-1; unclear D gene. The CDR3 nucleotides are TGTGCCAGCAGCTTGGTGGGAAGGTGGGCACCGAACACTGAAGCTTTCTTT. Amino acids: CASSLVGRWAPNTEAFF. The full variable domain, its missing parts supplied by reference TRBV5-4 and TRBJ1-1, is ETGVTQSPTHLIKTRGQQVTLRCSSQSGHNTVSWYQQALGQGPQFIFQYYREEENGRGNFPPRFSGLQFPNYSSELNVNALELDDSALYLCASSLVGRWAPNTEAFFGQGTRLTVV.